The TCR beta chain under discussion was sequenced for a study of T cell clones after liver transplantation (dated by TCRdb to the late 2010s). The study in broad terms: Samples were obtained from ITN030ST, a randomized trial in which withdrawal of immunosuppression was attempted within 2 years of liver transplantation. After a pre-transplant mixed lymphocyte reaction, TCRbeta sequencing was used to pinpoint donor-reactive T cell clones, which were subsequently tracked in post-transplant blood. No induction therapy was given to the subjects, and standard immunosuppression was administered until randomization at 12-24 months post-transplant. Tolerance meant complete immunosuppression withdrawal for at least one year without liver enzymes rising beyond twice the upper limit of normal. The study cohort included 8 liver transplant recipients, of whom 3 were classified as tolerant and 5 as non-tolerant. Blood samples were collected pre-transplant, pre-randomization before withdrawal, and post-randomization after either complete withdrawal or failed withdrawal. Three of the eight recipients were HCV-positive; the others were transplanted for non-autoimmune, non-viral indications. Third party-reactive TCRbeta sequences were also identified from pre-transplant MLRs to serve as an antigen-independent comparator for donor-reactive sequences. Results and caveats for the whole study, not just this receptor: Donor-reactive sequences declined more than third party-reactive ones, suggesting partial antigen-specific deletion unrelated to withdrawal success. A significant post-transplant decrease in circulating donor-reactive CD4 TCRbeta sequences was observed in most of the 8 subjects, irrespective of tolerance or HCV status. When repertoire turnover was taken into account, detection of donor-reactive sequences was significantly reduced in 7 of 8 subjects for CD4 and in 8 of 8 subjects for CD8. Because allograft tissue specimens were not available, migration of donor-reactive T cells into the graft, rather than deletion, may have occurred. The conclusions were considered preliminary, being limited by small, heterogeneous patient numbers and non-standardized post-transplant time points. In a couple of subjects, low numbers of available donor cells limited the measurable donor-reactive repertoire.

Thawed unstimulated PBMCs were stained for CD3, CD4 and CD8 and FACS-sorted into CD3+CD4+ and CD3+CD8+ populations. Randomization to immunosuppression withdrawal applied to every one of the 8 studied subjects. The Qiagen DNeasy Blood and Tissue Kit was used for isolation of genomic DNA. The count of this clone is one. Its antigen is still unknown. No per-base quality is available; no much larger clone lies one base away. High-throughput TCRbeta CDR3 sequencing of frozen genomic DNA was performed by immunoSEQ, including PCR amplification, mapping, bias correction and internal controls. On the study's bioinformatics: Only productive rearrangements were retained, with each unique TCRbeta sequence defined by its CDR3 nucleotide sequence together with its V and J gene. For a sequence to be called donor-reactive, it needed a frequency of at least 0.01% and at least 5-fold expansion in CFSE-low cells compared with unstimulated pre-transplant cells. Per-subject minimum frequency thresholds, based on the lowest-template unstimulated sample, ensured at least 90% detection power. Jensen-Shannon divergence between the top 1000 TCRbeta sequences post- versus pre-transplant served as the measure of repertoire turnover. Two-sided Fisher's exact tests were used to test for changes in the detection of donor-reactive sequences. This immuneACCESS table, as held by TCRdb, lists in-frame sequences with V and J called but not all clones. Of the missing ones, under half trace to an unresolved V gene in checked studies; the others have no known cause. The V and J calls and clone size are taken from that table; D and trimming were inferred from the DNA. This sample comprises fewer than 85,000 clones, 75% to 90% of them detected only once. Approximately 0.79% of the sample is held by the ten biggest clonotypes.

From the cysteine up to the phenylalanine, the CDR3 has a length of 17 residues. Just the 51-base CDR3 DNA is kept, in frame starting at base 1. Compared with germline, V lacks 1 base and J lacks 7 bases; bases without a gene match: 10. In the germline V gene, CDR1 corresponds to SGDLS and CDR2 to YYNGEE. This TCR came from a human patient who received a liver transplant. After transplantation, some T cells may belong to the graft donor instead of the recipient. The chain links TRBV9 with TRBJ2-1, with 11 middle bases fitting TRBD1. Sequenced here: CD4+ T cells from blood, sampled 12 months after liver transplant. The DNA is TGTGCCAGCAGCGTATGGTCCTCCGGGACAGGGGGGAATGAGCAGTTCTTC. This gives the protein CASSVWSSGTGGNEQFF.